This T cell receptor beta chain was identified in a study of T cell responses to AZD1222 COVID-19 vaccine. The study, taken as a whole, reports: Females outnumbered males among donors, who were mostly white British; clonal diversity was possibly underestimated. Sampled repertoires all dated from after the peak T cell response.

Of note for this clone: As yet, its antigen is unknown.

Generated by immunoSEQ multiplex PCR, the TCRdb table keeps only in-frame clones and is missing some. This sample yields about 100,000 clones, of which around 87% are seen a single time; approximately 15% belongs to the top ten. Trimming pared 7 bases from V and 0 bases from J, leaving 12 bases between. The length of the CDR3 is 15 residues. Germline V gene data show CDR1 as MDHEN and CDR2 as SYDVKM. The chain carries TRBV28 and TRBJ1-4; D is ambiguous. The material sequenced was peripheral blood, taken on day 0 of AZD1222 vaccination. This receptor was identified in an adult in good health. CDR3 nucleotides: TGTGCCAGCAAGGGTCCCGTTGCAACTAATGAAAAACTGTTTTTT. This translates into CASKGPVATNEKLFF.